The rows below give T cell receptor beta chains drawn from one sample of a study of blood T cell repertoires in COVID-19. Clones were read by immunoSEQ multiplex PCR, and TCRdb kept only the in-frame ones, dropping some. The repertoire holds approximately 450,000 clones, 70% to 90% seen once, with almost 2% in the top ten. The sequencing sample was made of PBMCs or T cells enriched from blood (not recorded which). The receptors derive from a woman in her late teens or twenties with acute COVID-19. CDR3s include the opening cysteine and the closing phenylalanine or tryptophan. Each record gives: J gene, V gene, clone size, D gene, CDR3 DNA, CDR3 protein. A D gene is named only where the DNA matches it firmly. The size field is filled for only some rows; it gives once, few, many or a size class.

J gene: TRBJ2-7
V gene: TRBV19
clone size: few
D gene: NA
CDR3 DNA: TGTGCCAGTAGCACGCGGGCGAGCTCCTACGAGCAGTACTTC
CDR3 protein: CASSTRASSYEQYF

J gene: TRBJ1-1
V gene: TRBV19
clone size: NA
D gene: NA
CDR3 DNA: TGTGCCAGTAGTACCCCGATGCCAGGAGCTTTCTTT
CDR3 protein: CASSTPMPGAFF

J gene: TRBJ2-1
V gene: TRBV2
clone size: NA
D gene: TRBD1
CDR3 DNA: TGTGCCAGCAGTGATTACCAGGACAGGCCTTACAATGAGCAGTTCTTC
CDR3 protein: CASSDYQDRPYNEQFF

J gene: TRBJ2-5
V gene: TRBV7-9
clone size: NA
D gene: NA
CDR3 DNA: TGTGCCAGCAGCTTAGCCCCAGGAGAGACCCAGTACTTC
CDR3 protein: CASSLAPGETQYF

J gene: TRBJ2-1
V gene: TRBV6-5
clone size: NA
D gene: TRBD1
CDR3 DNA: TGTGCCAGCAGACAAGACAGGGACTCCTACAATGAGCAGTTCTTC
CDR3 protein: CASRQDRDSYNEQFF

J gene: TRBJ1-6
V gene: TRBV7-9
clone size: few
D gene: TRBD1
CDR3 DNA: TGTGCCAGCAGAGACCGGGACAGGGTCAATTCACCCCTCCACTTT
CDR3 protein: CASRDRDRVNSPLHF

J gene: TRBJ2-3
V gene: TRBV9
clone size: NA
D gene: TRBD2
CDR3 DNA: TGTGCCAGCAGCCCTCGGACTAGCCCACGCACAGATACGCAGTATTTT
CDR3 protein: CASSPRTSPRTDTQYF

J gene: TRBJ1-3
V gene: TRBV21-1
clone size: NA
D gene: NA
CDR3 DNA: TGTGCCAGCAGCAAAAGGGGGGGAACTGGAAACACCATATATTTT
CDR3 protein: CASSKRGGTGNTIYF

J gene: TRBJ1-2
V gene: TRBV5-8
clone size: NA
D gene: NA
CDR3 DNA: TGTGCCAGCAGCTTGGGGCCATACGCGGGACGGATCTATGGCTACACCTTC
CDR3 protein: CASSLGPYAGRIYGYTF

J gene: TRBJ2-3
V gene: TRBV24-1
clone size: few
D gene: TRBD1
CDR3 DNA: TGTGCCACCAGTGGGATGGGGGACAGGGATTGGTATTTT
CDR3 protein: CATSGMGDRDWYF

J gene: TRBJ2-3
V gene: TRBV4-3
clone size: many
D gene: TRBD2
CDR3 DNA: TGCGCCAGCAGCCAAGAAGCGGGAGCAGATACGCAGTATTTT
CDR3 protein: CASSQEAGADTQYF

J gene: TRBJ1-6
V gene: TRBV2
clone size: NA
D gene: TRBD1
CDR3 DNA: TGTGCCAGCAACATTGACAGGGAAGGTTCACCCCTCCACTTT
CDR3 protein: CASNIDREGSPLHF

J gene: TRBJ1-4
V gene: TRBV9
clone size: NA
D gene: NA
CDR3 DNA: TGTGCCAGCAGCGCAGGGGAAAAACTGTTTTTT
CDR3 protein: CASSAGEKLFF

J gene: TRBJ1-2
V gene: TRBV9
clone size: NA
D gene: NA
CDR3 DNA: TGTGCCAGCAGCGTAGACCCCCTAACAGGGCATGGCTACACCTTC
CDR3 protein: CASSVDPLTGHGYTF

J gene: TRBJ2-1
V gene: TRBV7-9
clone size: NA
D gene: NA
CDR3 DNA: TGTGCCAGCAGCTTAGGCGGTCCCTACAATGAGCAGTTCTTC
CDR3 protein: CASSLGGPYNEQFF

J gene: TRBJ1-4
V gene: TRBV29-1
clone size: NA
D gene: TRBD1
CDR3 DNA: TGCAGCGTTGAAGATCGGGACAGCACCAATGAAAAACTGTTTTTT
CDR3 protein: CSVEDRDSTNEKLFF

J gene: TRBJ2-3
V gene: TRBV6-2/TRBV6-3
clone size: NA
D gene: TRBD1
CDR3 DNA: TGTGCCAGCAGTTACTCTAGGACAGGGGGCACAGATACGCAGTATTTT
CDR3 protein: CASSYSRTGGTDTQYF

J gene: TRBJ2-7
V gene: TRBV7-2
clone size: NA
D gene: TRBD2
CDR3 DNA: TGTGCCAGCAGCTTAGAGGGACTAGCGGGAGCAGAGCAGTACTTC
CDR3 protein: CASSLEGLAGAEQYF

J gene: TRBJ2-1
V gene: TRBV6-5
clone size: NA
D gene: NA
CDR3 DNA: TGTGCCAGCAGTTACTCTGCTAGAAGCTCCTACAATGAGCAGTTCTTC
CDR3 protein: CASSYSARSSYNEQFF

J gene: TRBJ2-5
V gene: TRBV7-2
clone size: NA
D gene: NA
CDR3 DNA: TGTGCCAGCAGCACTAACATGGGAGAGACCCAGTACTTC
CDR3 protein: CASSTNMGETQYF

J gene: TRBJ1-5
V gene: TRBV19
clone size: NA
D gene: TRBD1
CDR3 DNA: TGTGCCAGTAGTATTGGGACAGTTCAGCCCCAGCATTTT
CDR3 protein: CASSIGTVQPQHF

J gene: TRBJ2-3
V gene: TRBV24-1
clone size: NA
D gene: TRBD1
CDR3 DNA: TGTGCCACCAGTGATCCCCGGGACAGGGGATGGCCAGATACGCAGTATTTT
CDR3 protein: CATSDPRDRGWPDTQYF

J gene: TRBJ2-1
V gene: TRBV27
clone size: NA
D gene: NA
CDR3 DNA: TGTGCCAGCAGTACTCAGGGGTTTGGCTACAATGAGCAGTTCTTC
CDR3 protein: CASSTQGFGYNEQFF

J gene: TRBJ1-5
V gene: TRBV11-2
clone size: few
D gene: NA
CDR3 DNA: TGTGCCAGCAGCCTAGCAGGGGCCGCACAGGCCCAGCATTTT
CDR3 protein: CASSLAGAAQAQHF

J gene: TRBJ1-5
V gene: TRBV4-1
clone size: NA
D gene: NA
CDR3 DNA: TGCGCCAGCAGCCAAGTACAGCTCAATCAGCCCCAGCATTTT
CDR3 protein: CASSQVQLNQPQHF

J gene: TRBJ2-7
V gene: TRBV10-3
clone size: NA
D gene: NA
CDR3 DNA: TGTGCCATCAGTGAGTCGGGACTTAGGAATGAGCAGTACTTC
CDR3 protein: CAISESGLRNEQYF

J gene: TRBJ1-3
V gene: TRBV30
clone size: few
D gene: TRBD1
CDR3 DNA: TGTGCCTGGAGTTCAGGGGGCATTGGAAACACCATATATTTT
CDR3 protein: CAWSSGGIGNTIYF

J gene: TRBJ2-2
V gene: TRBV24-1
clone size: NA
D gene: TRBD1
CDR3 DNA: TGTGCCACCAGTGATGAGGGGGCCCTATCGGACACCGGGGAGCTGTTTTTT
CDR3 protein: CATSDEGALSDTGELFF

J gene: TRBJ2-7
V gene: TRBV11-2
clone size: once
D gene: NA
CDR3 DNA: TGTGCCAGCAGCTTAATGTCCGAGACAGACGAGCAGTACTTC
CDR3 protein: CASSLMSETDEQYF

J gene: TRBJ2-5
V gene: TRBV5-1
clone size: NA
D gene: NA
CDR3 DNA: TGCGCCAGCAGCTTGACTAGGGTCGGGGAGACCCAGTACTTC
CDR3 protein: CASSLTRVGETQYF

J gene: TRBJ2-4
V gene: TRBV20-1
clone size: NA
D gene: NA
CDR3 DNA: TGCAGTGCTAGTGGCGGGATAACCGGGGGAAACATTCAGTACTTC
CDR3 protein: CSASGGITGGNIQYF

J gene: TRBJ2-7
V gene: TRBV27
clone size: NA
D gene: NA
CDR3 DNA: TGTGCCAGCAGTTTGGGCATAAGCTCCTACGAGCAGTACTTC
CDR3 protein: CASSLGISSYEQYF

J gene: TRBJ2-7
V gene: TRBV5-6
clone size: NA
D gene: TRBD1
CDR3 DNA: TGTGCCAGCAGCTTGGCCGGGACAGCCTACGAGCAGTACTTC
CDR3 protein: CASSLAGTAYEQYF

J gene: TRBJ2-1
V gene: TRBV15
clone size: NA
D gene: NA
CDR3 DNA: TGTGCCACCAGCATTGGGGGGTATGAGCAGTTCTTC
CDR3 protein: CATSIGGYEQFF

J gene: TRBJ1-4
V gene: TRBV27
clone size: NA
D gene: TRBD1
CDR3 DNA: TGTGCCAGCAGTTTCGCGGGACAGGGAGGTGAAAAACTGTTTTTT
CDR3 protein: CASSFAGQGGEKLFF

J gene: TRBJ1-2
V gene: TRBV27
clone size: NA
D gene: NA
CDR3 DNA: TGTGCCAGCAGTTTGAACCCCGACAGAGCCTCTTCAGGCTACACCTTC
CDR3 protein: CASSLNPDRASSGYTF

J gene: TRBJ1-5
V gene: TRBV19
clone size: NA
D gene: TRBD1
CDR3 DNA: TGTGCCAGTATCCCCCAGGGGGGCAGACCGGGCAATCAGCCCCAGCATTTT
CDR3 protein: CASIPQGGRPGNQPQHF

J gene: TRBJ1-5
V gene: TRBV5-1
clone size: NA
D gene: NA
CDR3 DNA: TGCGCCAGCAGCCTGGGCGGGCGGGAGGAAGGCCAGCCCCAGCATTTT
CDR3 protein: CASSLGGREEGQPQHF

J gene: TRBJ2-7
V gene: TRBV5-1
clone size: NA
D gene: TRBD2
CDR3 DNA: TGCCCCACCACCTACGGGGGGGGGCCCTACGAGCAGTACTTC
CDR3 protein: CPTTYGGGPYEQYF

J gene: TRBJ2-3
V gene: TRBV7-3
clone size: NA
D gene: TRBD2
CDR3 DNA: TGTGCCACCAAAAGACTAGCGGGGACAGATACGCAGTATTTT
CDR3 protein: CATKRLAGTDTQYF

J gene: TRBJ1-4
V gene: TRBV9
clone size: NA
D gene: NA
CDR3 DNA: TGTGCCAGCAGCGCTGGCGTAGACAGCATAAGAGGTGAAAAACTGTTTTTT
CDR3 protein: CASSAGVDSIRGEKLFF

J gene: TRBJ1-4
V gene: TRBV6-5
clone size: NA
D gene: NA
CDR3 DNA: TGTGCCAGCAGTTACGGGCCGAATGAAAAACTGTTTTTT
CDR3 protein: CASSYGPNEKLFF

J gene: TRBJ2-7
V gene: TRBV28
clone size: NA
D gene: TRBD1
CDR3 DNA: TGTGCCAGCAGTTTACCGGGACAGGGCTACGAGCAGTACTTC
CDR3 protein: CASSLPGQGYEQYF

J gene: TRBJ1-1
V gene: TRBV6-2/TRBV6-3
clone size: NA
D gene: TRBD1
CDR3 DNA: TGTGCCAGCAGTTACCGAAAACAGGGGTTGGTGAACACTGAAGCTTTCTTT
CDR3 protein: CASSYRKQGLVNTEAFF

J gene: TRBJ2-7
V gene: TRBV2
clone size: NA
D gene: TRBD1
CDR3 DNA: TGTGCCAGTCGGGGGACAGGGAACTCCTACGAGCAGTACTTC
CDR3 protein: CASRGTGNSYEQYF

J gene: TRBJ1-5
V gene: TRBV15
clone size: NA
D gene: NA
CDR3 DNA: TGTGCCACCAGCAGGAGGGTAGATCAGCCCCAGCATTTT
CDR3 protein: CATSRRVDQPQHF

J gene: TRBJ1-5
V gene: TRBV6-4
clone size: NA
D gene: NA
CDR3 DNA: TGTGCCAGCAGTGTAACAGAGAATCAGCCCCAGCATTTT
CDR3 protein: CASSVTENQPQHF

J gene: TRBJ2-1
V gene: TRBV6-2/TRBV6-3
clone size: NA
D gene: TRBD2
CDR3 DNA: TGTGCCAGCAGTCCCTGGAGCGGGAGGGCCTACAATGAGCAGTTCTTC
CDR3 protein: CASSPWSGRAYNEQFF

J gene: TRBJ1-2
V gene: TRBV19
clone size: NA
D gene: TRBD1
CDR3 DNA: TGTGCCAGTAGTCCCGGGACAGGTCCATATGGCTACACCTTC
CDR3 protein: CASSPGTGPYGYTF

J gene: TRBJ1-5
V gene: TRBV4-1
clone size: NA
D gene: NA
CDR3 DNA: TGCGCCAGCAGCCAAGATCCCGGGACACCAAATCAGCCCCAGCATTTT
CDR3 protein: CASSQDPGTPNQPQHF

J gene: TRBJ1-2
V gene: TRBV7-3
clone size: few
D gene: TRBD1
CDR3 DNA: TGTGCCAGCAGCTCCCAGGGGGCGGGTGGCTACACCTTC
CDR3 protein: CASSSQGAGGYTF

J gene: TRBJ2-1
V gene: TRBV7-8
clone size: once
D gene: NA
CDR3 DNA: TGTGCCAGCAGCTTATCTACAGGGCCGTTCAATGAGCAGTTCTTC
CDR3 protein: CASSLSTGPFNEQFF

J gene: TRBJ1-2
V gene: TRBV7-2
clone size: few
D gene: TRBD1
CDR3 DNA: TGTGCCAGCAGCTACGGACAGGCTTGGAACTATGGCTACACCTTC
CDR3 protein: CASSYGQAWNYGYTF

J gene: TRBJ2-5
V gene: TRBV6-5
clone size: NA
D gene: NA
CDR3 DNA: TGTGCCAGCAGTTTGGAGGAGGCGGATGAGACCCAGTACTTC
CDR3 protein: CASSLEEADETQYF

J gene: TRBJ2-2
V gene: TRBV7-9
clone size: NA
D gene: NA
CDR3 DNA: TGTGCCAGCAGCCGACCGCCGGACCGGGAGACGAACACCGGGGAGCTGTTTTTT
CDR3 protein: CASSRPPDRETNTGELFF